The sequence of this T cell receptor (beta chain) was determined in a study of blood T cells in healthy people across ages. Study-wide findings and caveats: Whereas aged donors had fewer naive CD4+ cells, long-lived donors had more of them and higher diversity. With unsorted PBMCs, a conclusive comparison of naive versus antigen-experienced cells was not possible.

This CDR3 is 12 amino acids long. The V and J ends lost 1 base and 3 bases respectively, with 6 bases between them. Looked up from germline, CDR1 is SQVTM and CDR2 is ANQGSEA. A sample-barcoded 5' primer and a J-beta primer mix were used in a second PCR of about 7 to 11 cycles. Using its own MiXCR run on the 5' RACE reads, TCRdb lists one record per CDR3 protein. The sample yields more than 650,000 distinct CDR3 sequences, 20% to 30% seen once. The table lists this clonotype with a few counts. Its antigen is not known. These data also formed part of another study, on T cells of mothers and their children. Per that study: Each mother yielded more than 8.5 million TCR beta CDR3 reads. Each child yielded about 3 million reads. Mothers and children who were related shared slightly more overlap than unrelated pairs, but not significantly more.

Sequenced material: blood. The source of this sequence is a boy younger than 18 in good health. The chain has TRBV29-1 and TRBJ1-2; a weak D match, TRBD1 (5 bases). The CDR3 sequence: CSVEVTDYGYTF. DNA for the CDR3: TGCAGCGTTGAAGTGACAGACTATGGCTACACCTTC.